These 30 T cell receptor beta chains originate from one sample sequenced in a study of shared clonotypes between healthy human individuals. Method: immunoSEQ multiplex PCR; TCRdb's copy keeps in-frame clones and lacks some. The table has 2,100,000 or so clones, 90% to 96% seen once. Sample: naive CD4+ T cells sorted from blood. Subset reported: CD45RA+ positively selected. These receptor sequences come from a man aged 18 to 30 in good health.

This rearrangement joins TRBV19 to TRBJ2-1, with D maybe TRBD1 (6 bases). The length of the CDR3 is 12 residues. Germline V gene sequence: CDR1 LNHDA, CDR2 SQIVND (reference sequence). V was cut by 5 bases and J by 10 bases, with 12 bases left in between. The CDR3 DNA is TGTGCCAGTAGTCCCAGACAGGACGAGCAGTTCTTC. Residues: CASSPRQDEQFF.

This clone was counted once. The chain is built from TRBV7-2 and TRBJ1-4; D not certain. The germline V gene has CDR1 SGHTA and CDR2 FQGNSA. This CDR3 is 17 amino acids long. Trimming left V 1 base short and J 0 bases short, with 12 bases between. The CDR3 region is CASSLEVGSATNEKLFF. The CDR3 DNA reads TGTGCCAGCAGCTTAGAGGTGGGATCGGCAACTAATGAAAAACTGTTTTTT.

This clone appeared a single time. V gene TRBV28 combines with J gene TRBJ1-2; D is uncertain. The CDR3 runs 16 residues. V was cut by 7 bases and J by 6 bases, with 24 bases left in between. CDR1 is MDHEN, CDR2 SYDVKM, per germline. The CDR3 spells CASTPIRSWGFDGYTF. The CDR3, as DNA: TGTGCCAGCACTCCTATCCGGAGTTGGGGATTTGATGGCTACACCTTC.

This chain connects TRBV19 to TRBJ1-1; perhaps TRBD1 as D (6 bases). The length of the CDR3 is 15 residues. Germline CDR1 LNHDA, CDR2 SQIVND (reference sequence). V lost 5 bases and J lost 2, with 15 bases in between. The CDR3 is CASSLGTQFNTEAFF. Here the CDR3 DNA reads TGTGCCAGTAGTCTCGGGACACAATTTAACACTGAAGCTTTCTTT.

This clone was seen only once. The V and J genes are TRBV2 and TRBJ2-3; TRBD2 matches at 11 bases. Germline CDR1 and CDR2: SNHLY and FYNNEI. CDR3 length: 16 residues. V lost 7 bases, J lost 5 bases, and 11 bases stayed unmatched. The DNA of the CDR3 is TGTGCCAGCACCCTGGACCTAGCGGGGGGTATAGATACGCAGTATTTT. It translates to CASTLDLAGGIDTQYF.

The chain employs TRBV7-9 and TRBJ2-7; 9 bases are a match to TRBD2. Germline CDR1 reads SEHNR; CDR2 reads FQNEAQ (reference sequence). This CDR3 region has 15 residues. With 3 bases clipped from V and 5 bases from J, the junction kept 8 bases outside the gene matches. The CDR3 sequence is CASSFGASGKDEQYF. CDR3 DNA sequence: TGTGCCAGCAGCTTCGGGGCTAGCGGGAAAGACGAGCAGTACTTC.

The CDR3 spells CASYGQSTGELFF. DNA of the CDR3: TGTGCCAGCTACGGACAGTCTACCGGGGAGCTGTTTTTT. The V gene is TRBV6-4, the J gene TRBJ2-2, with D perhaps matching TRBD1 (6 bases). The ends were cut back, 8 bases at V and 5 bases at J, with 12 bases in the middle. In germline, CDR1 is MRHNA, CDR2 SNTAGT. The CDR3 covers 13 residues.

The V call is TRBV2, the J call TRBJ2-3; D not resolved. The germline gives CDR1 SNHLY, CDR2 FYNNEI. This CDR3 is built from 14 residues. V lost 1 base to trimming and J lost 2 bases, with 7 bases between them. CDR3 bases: TGTGCCAGCAGTGAAGAGGTTATCACAGATACGCAGTATTTT. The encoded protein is CASSEEVITDTQYF.

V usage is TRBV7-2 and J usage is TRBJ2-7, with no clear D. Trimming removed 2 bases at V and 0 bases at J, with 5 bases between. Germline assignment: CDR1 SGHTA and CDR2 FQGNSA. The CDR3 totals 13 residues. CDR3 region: CASSLRYSYEQYF. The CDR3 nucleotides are TGTGCCAGCAGCTTACGATACTCCTACGAGCAGTACTTC.

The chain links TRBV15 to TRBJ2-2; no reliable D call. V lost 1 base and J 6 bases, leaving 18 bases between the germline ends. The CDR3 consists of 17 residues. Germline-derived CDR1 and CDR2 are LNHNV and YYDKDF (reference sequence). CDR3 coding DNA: TGTGCCACCAGCAGAGGAGTGGTAGACCAGAGTCCCGGGGAGCTGTTTTTT. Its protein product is CATSRGVVDQSPGELFF. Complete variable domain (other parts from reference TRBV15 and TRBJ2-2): DAMVIQNPRYQVTQFGKPVTLSCSQTLNHNVMYWYQQKSSQAPKLLFHYYDKDFNNEADTPDNFQSRRPNTSFCFLDIRSPGLGDTAMYLCATSRGVVDQSPGELFFGEGSRLTVL.

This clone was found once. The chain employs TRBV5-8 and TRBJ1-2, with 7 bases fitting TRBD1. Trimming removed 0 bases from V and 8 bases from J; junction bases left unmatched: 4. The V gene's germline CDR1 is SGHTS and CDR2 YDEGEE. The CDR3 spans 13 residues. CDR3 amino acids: CASSLDQGDGYTF. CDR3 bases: TGTGCCAGCAGCTTGGATCAGGGGGACGGCTACACCTTC.

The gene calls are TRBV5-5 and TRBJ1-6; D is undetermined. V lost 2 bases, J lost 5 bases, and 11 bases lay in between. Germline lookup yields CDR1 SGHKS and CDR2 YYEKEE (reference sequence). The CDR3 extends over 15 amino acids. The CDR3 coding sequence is TGTGCCAGCAGCTTAGCCCCGGTTAATAATTCACCCCTCCACTTT. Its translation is CASSLAPVNNSPLHF.

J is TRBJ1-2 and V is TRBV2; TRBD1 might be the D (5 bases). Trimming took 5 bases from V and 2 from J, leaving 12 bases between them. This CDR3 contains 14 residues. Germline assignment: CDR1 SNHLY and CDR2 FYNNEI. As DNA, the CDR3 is TGTGCCAGCAGTCAAGAAGGGGTCAACTATGGCTACACCTTC. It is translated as CASSQEGVNYGYTF.

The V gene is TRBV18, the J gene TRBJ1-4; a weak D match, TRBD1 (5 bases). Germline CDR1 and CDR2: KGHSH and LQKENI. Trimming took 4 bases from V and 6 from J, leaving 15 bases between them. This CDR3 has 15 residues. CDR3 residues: CASSRDLGGDEKLFF. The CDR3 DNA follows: TGTGCCAGCTCACGTGACCTCGGGGGGGATGAAAAACTGTTTTTT.

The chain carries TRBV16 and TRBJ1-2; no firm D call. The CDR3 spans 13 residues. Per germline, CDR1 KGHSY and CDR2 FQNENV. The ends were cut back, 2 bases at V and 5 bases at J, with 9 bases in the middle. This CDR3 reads CASSQRSEYGYTF. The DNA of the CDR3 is TGTGCCAGCAGCCAACGAAGCGAATATGGCTACACCTTC.

CDR3 coding DNA: TGCGCCAGCATCCCTCGCTCGGGACAGGGACAGGATACGCAGTATTTT. Translating gives CASIPRSGQGQDTQYF. This chain joins TRBV5-1 and TRBJ2-3, with 9 bases that match TRBD1. This CDR3 contains 16 residues. Germline values: CDR1 SGHRS, CDR2 YFSETQ. Trimming cost V 6 bases and J 6 bases; bases outside gene matches: 14.

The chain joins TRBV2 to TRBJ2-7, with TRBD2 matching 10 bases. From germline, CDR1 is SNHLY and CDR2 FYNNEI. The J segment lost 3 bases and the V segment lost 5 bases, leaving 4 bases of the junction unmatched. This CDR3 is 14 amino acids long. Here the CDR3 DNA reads TGTGCCAGCAGTTGGGCTAGCGGGAGCTACGAGCAGTACTTC. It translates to CASSWASGSYEQYF.

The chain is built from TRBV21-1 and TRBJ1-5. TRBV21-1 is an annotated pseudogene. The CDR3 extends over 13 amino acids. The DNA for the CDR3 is TGTGCCAGCAGCCCGGGTCCCGGTCAGCCCCAGCATTTT. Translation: CASSPGPGQPQHF.

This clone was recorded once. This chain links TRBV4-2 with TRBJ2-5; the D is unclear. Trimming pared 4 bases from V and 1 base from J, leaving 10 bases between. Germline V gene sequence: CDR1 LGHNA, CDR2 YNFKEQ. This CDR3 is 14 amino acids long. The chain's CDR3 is CASSRRRAQETQYF. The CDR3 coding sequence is TGTGCCAGCAGCCGCCGGAGAGCCCAAGAGACCCAGTACTTC.

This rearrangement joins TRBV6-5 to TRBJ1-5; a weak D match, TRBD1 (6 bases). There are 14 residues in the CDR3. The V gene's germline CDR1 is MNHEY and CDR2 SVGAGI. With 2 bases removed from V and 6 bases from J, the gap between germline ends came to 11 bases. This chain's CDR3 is CASSYMAGAQPQHF. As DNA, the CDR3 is TGTGCCAGCAGTTACATGGCAGGGGCTCAGCCCCAGCATTTT.

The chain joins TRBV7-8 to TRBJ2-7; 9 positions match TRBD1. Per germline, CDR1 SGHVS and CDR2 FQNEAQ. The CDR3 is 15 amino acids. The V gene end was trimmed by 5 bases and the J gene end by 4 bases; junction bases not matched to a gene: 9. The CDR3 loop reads CASSPNPGQGYEQYF. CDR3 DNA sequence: TGTGCCAGCAGCCCAAATCCGGGACAGGGTTACGAGCAGTACTTC.

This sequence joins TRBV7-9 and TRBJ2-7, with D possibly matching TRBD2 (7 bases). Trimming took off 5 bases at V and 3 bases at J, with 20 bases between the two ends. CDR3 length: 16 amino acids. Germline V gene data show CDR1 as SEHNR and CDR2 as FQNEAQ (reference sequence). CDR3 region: CASSPLGGGRNYEQYF. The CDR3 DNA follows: TGTGCCAGCAGCCCCTTGGGCGGGGGCCGAAACTACGAGCAGTACTTC.

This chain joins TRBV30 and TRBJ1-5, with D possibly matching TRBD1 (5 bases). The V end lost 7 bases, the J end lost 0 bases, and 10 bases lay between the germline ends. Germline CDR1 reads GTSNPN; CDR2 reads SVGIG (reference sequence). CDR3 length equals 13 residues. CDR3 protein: CAYRDLSNQPQHF. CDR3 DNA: TGTGCCTACCGGGACCTTAGCAATCAGCCCCAGCATTTT.

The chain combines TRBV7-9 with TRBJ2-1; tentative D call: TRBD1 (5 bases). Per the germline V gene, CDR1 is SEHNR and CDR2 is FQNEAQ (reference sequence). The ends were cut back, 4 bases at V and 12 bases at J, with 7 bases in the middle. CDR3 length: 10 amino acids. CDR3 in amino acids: CASSSGLQFF. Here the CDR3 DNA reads TGTGCCAGCAGCTCAGGGTTGCAGTTCTTC.

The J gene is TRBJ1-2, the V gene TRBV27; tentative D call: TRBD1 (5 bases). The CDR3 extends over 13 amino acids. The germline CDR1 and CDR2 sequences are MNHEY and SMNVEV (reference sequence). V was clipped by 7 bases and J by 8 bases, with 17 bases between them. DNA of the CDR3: TGTGCCAGCAAAACGACGGGACTAGGCGGCTACACCTTC. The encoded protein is CASKTTGLGGYTF.

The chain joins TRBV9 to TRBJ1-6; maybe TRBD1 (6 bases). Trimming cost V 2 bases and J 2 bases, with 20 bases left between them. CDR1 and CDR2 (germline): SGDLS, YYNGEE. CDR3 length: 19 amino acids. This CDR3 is CASSVTEWGGDTYNSPLHF. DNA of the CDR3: TGTGCCAGCAGCGTGACGGAATGGGGAGGGGACACCTATAATTCACCCCTCCACTTT.

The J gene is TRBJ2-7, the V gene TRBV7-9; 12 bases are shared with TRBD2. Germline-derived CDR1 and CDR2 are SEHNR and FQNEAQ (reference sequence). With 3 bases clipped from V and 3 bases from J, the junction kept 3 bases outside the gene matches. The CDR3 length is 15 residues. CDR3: CASSFRLAGVYEQYF. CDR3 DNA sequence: TGTGCCAGCAGCTTTCGACTAGCGGGAGTCTACGAGCAGTACTTC.

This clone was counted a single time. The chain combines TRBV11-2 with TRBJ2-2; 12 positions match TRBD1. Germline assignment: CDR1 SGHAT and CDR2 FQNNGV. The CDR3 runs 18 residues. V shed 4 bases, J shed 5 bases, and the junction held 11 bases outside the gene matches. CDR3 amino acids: CASSSLPGTGGYTGELFF. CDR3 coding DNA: TGTGCCAGCAGCTCCCTCCCCGGGACAGGGGGCTATACCGGGGAGCTGTTTTTT.

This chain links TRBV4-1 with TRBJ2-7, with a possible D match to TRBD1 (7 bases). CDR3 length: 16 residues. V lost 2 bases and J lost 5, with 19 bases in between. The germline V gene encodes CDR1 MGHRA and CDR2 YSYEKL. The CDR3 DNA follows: TGCGCCAGCAGCCAACAGACAGGGCCGGGAGTCGACGAGCAGTACTTC. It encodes CASSQQTGPGVDEQYF.

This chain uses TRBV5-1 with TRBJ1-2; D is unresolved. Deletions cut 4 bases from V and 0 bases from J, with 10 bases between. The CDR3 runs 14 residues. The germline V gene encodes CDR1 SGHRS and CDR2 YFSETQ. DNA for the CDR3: TGCGCCAGCAGCGGGATGACTACTAACTATGGCTACACCTTC. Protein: CASSGMTTNYGYTF.